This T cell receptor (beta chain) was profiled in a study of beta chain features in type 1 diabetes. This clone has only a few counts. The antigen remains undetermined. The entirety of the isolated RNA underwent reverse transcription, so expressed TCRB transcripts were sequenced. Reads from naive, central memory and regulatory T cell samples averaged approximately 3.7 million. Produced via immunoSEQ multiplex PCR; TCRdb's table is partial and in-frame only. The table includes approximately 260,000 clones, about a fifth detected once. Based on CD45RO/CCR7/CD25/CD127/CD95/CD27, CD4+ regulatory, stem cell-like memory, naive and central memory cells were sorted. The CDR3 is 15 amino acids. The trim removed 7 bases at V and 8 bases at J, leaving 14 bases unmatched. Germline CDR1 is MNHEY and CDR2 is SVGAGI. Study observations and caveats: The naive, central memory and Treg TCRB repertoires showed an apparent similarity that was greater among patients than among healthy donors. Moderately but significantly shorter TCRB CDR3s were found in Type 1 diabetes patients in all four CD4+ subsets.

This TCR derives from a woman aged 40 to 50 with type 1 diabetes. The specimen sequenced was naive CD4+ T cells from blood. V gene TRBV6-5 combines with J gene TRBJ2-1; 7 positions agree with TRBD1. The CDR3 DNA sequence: TGTGCCAGCACCAACCTGAGGACAGGTCGGGATGAGCAGTTCTTC. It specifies CASTNLRTGRDEQFF.